The present T cell receptor beta chain was sequenced within a study of shared clonotypes between healthy human individuals. Regarding the study as a whole: Lower generation probabilities were found for non-shared clonotypes than for those shared by all four donors.

CDR3 length equals 18 residues. The germline CDR1 and CDR2 sequences are LNHDA and SQIVND (reference sequence). The J segment lost 4 bases and the V segment lost 6 bases, leaving 13 bases of the junction unmatched. This clone was detected only a few times. The antigen remains undetermined. Per the original data handling: ImmunoSEQ only sent back junction sequences with no quality scores, so filtering was done differently. The table came from immunoSEQ multiplex PCR; TCRdb's copy has only in-frame clones and leaves some out. Clone size and V and J calls were adopted from that table, with D and trimming inferred from the DNA. The sample shows more than 2,000,000 clones, roughly 93% of them seen only once. The donor cohort consisted entirely of Caucasian adults residing in Nashville, Tennessee.

This chain links TRBV19 with TRBJ2-1; TRBD2 matches 12 bases. The TCR was taken from a man between 18 and 29 years old in good health. Some clones in this sample may be carry-over from other donors' samples. Input material: naive CD4+ T cells from PBMCs. Stated subset: CD45RA+ positively selected. The chain's CDR3 is CASSDSLAGGARYNEQFF. The CDR3, as DNA: TGTGCCAGTAGCGACTCTCTAGCGGGAGGGGCACGGTACAATGAGCAGTTCTTC.